The 11 T cell receptor beta chains in this list originate from one sample, sequenced in a study of cytomegalovirus exposure and HLA in healthy donors. PCR amplification relied on 60 Vbeta primers (plus 13 Jbeta primers). TCRdb's table, derived via immunoSEQ multiplex PCR, lists solely in-frame clones and lacks some. This sample's table has tens of thousands of clones. The sequencing sample was made of PBMCs. The receptors shown here come from a man younger than 35 in good health and CMV-seropositive.

This sequence joins TRBV4-2 and TRBJ2-7, with 8 bases fitting TRBD2. The CDR3 has 14 amino acids. CDR1 is LGHNA and CDR2 is YNFKEQ in the germline V gene. J gave up 6 bases and V 1 base, and 5 bases lay outside the gene matches. The CDR3 loop reads CASSQGPAGGEQYF. The CDR3, as DNA: TGTGCCAGCAGCCAAGGACCTGCGGGAGGCGAGCAGTACTTC.

V gene TRBV28 combines with J gene TRBJ2-7; 7 bases agree with TRBD1. Germline CDR1 reads MDHEN; CDR2 reads SYDVKM. With 8 bases clipped from V and 4 bases from J, the junction kept 11 bases outside the gene matches. The CDR3 spans 14 residues. Here the CDR3 DNA reads TGTGCCAGCGGTAGACAGGGAAATCTTTACGAGCAGTACTTC. Amino acid sequence: CASGRQGNLYEQYF.

The rearrangement joins TRBV6-5 to TRBJ1-5, with no clear D. This CDR3 is 13 amino acids long. Germline loops: CDR1 MNHEY, CDR2 SVGAGI. The V end lost 6 bases, the J end lost 2 bases, and 8 bases lay between the germline ends. CDR3 in DNA: TGTGCCAGCAGGAGTTATCGCAATCAGCCCCAGCATTTT. Translating it yields CASRSYRNQPQHF.

J is TRBJ2-7 and V is TRBV29-1, with a weak D call TRBD2 (5 bases). CDR1 is SQVTM and CDR2 is ANQGSEA in the germline V gene. CDR3 length: 14 amino acids. Trimming shortened V by 1 base and J by 2 bases, and 12 bases separated the two germline ends. The CDR3 is CSVEAGESAYEQYF. The CDR3 DNA reads as TGCAGCGTTGAAGCTGGGGAGAGCGCCTACGAGCAGTACTTC.

This chain uses TRBV19 with TRBJ1-2; D is unresolved. Trimming removed 3 bases from V and 4 bases from J, with 15 bases in between. The CDR3 is made up of 15 amino acids. Per the germline V gene, CDR1 is LNHDA and CDR2 is SQIVND (reference sequence). In DNA form, the CDR3 reads TGTGCCAGTAGTATTTGGACTGACGGGCTCTATGGCTACACCTTC. Translation: CASSIWTDGLYGYTF.

The chain is built from TRBV28 and TRBJ1-2; 10 bases match TRBD1. The CDR3 is 13 amino acids. The germline CDR1 and CDR2 sequences are MDHEN and SYDVKM. Trimming took 6 bases from V and 8 from J; bases not matched to a gene: 6. The CDR3 spells CASRRQGAKGYTF. CDR3 DNA: TGTGCCAGCAGAAGACAGGGGGCGAAGGGCTACACCTTC.

The chain combines TRBV6-5 with TRBJ2-7, with TRBD1 as a possible D gene (6 bases). Looked up from germline, CDR1 is MNHEY and CDR2 is SVGAGI. V lost 0 bases, J lost 5 bases, and 11 bases lay in between. The CDR3 has 14 amino acids. The CDR3 nucleotides are TGTGCCAGCAGTTACTCTCGTAGGGGGAACGAGCAGTACTTC. It encodes CASSYSRRGNEQYF.

This chain joins TRBV5-1 and TRBJ2-5; D is perhaps TRBD2 (5 bases). The CDR3 runs 15 residues. V was cut by 2 bases and J by 5 bases, with 16 bases left in between. Germline V gene sequence: CDR1 SGHRS, CDR2 YFSETQ. CDR3 nucleotide sequence: TGCGCCAGCAGCTTTCGGAGGCCCTTGGTTGAGACCCAGTACTTC. Protein: CASSFRRPLVETQYF.

CDR3 sequence: CASSSQRNQPQHF. The DNA for the CDR3 is TGTGCCAGCAGCTCACAGAGAAATCAGCCCCAGCATTTT. The J gene is TRBJ1-5, the V gene TRBV5-6; D not resolved. Trimming took off 3 bases at V and 4 bases at J, with 8 bases between the two ends. CDR3 length equals 13 residues. Germline values: CDR1 SGHDT, CDR2 YYEEEE.

The chain recombines TRBV6-1 with TRBJ2-2, with 7 bases aligning to TRBD1. The CDR3 spans 14 residues. From germline, CDR1 is MNHNS and CDR2 SASEGT. The J segment lost 0 bases and the V segment lost 9 bases, leaving 4 bases of the junction unmatched. CDR3 in amino acids: CASRDSPNTGELFF. The CDR3 bases are TGTGCCAGTAGGGACAGTCCGAACACCGGGGAGCTGTTTTTT.

CDR3 in DNA: TGCGCCAGCAGCTTGGGCGGGAGCACTGAAGCTTTCTTT. Its translation is CASSLGGSTEAFF. The chain joins TRBV5-1 to TRBJ1-1, with D unclear. CDR1 is SGHRS, CDR2 YFSETQ, per germline. V dropped 0 bases and J dropped 4 bases, with 7 bases sitting between them. The CDR3 runs to 13 residues.